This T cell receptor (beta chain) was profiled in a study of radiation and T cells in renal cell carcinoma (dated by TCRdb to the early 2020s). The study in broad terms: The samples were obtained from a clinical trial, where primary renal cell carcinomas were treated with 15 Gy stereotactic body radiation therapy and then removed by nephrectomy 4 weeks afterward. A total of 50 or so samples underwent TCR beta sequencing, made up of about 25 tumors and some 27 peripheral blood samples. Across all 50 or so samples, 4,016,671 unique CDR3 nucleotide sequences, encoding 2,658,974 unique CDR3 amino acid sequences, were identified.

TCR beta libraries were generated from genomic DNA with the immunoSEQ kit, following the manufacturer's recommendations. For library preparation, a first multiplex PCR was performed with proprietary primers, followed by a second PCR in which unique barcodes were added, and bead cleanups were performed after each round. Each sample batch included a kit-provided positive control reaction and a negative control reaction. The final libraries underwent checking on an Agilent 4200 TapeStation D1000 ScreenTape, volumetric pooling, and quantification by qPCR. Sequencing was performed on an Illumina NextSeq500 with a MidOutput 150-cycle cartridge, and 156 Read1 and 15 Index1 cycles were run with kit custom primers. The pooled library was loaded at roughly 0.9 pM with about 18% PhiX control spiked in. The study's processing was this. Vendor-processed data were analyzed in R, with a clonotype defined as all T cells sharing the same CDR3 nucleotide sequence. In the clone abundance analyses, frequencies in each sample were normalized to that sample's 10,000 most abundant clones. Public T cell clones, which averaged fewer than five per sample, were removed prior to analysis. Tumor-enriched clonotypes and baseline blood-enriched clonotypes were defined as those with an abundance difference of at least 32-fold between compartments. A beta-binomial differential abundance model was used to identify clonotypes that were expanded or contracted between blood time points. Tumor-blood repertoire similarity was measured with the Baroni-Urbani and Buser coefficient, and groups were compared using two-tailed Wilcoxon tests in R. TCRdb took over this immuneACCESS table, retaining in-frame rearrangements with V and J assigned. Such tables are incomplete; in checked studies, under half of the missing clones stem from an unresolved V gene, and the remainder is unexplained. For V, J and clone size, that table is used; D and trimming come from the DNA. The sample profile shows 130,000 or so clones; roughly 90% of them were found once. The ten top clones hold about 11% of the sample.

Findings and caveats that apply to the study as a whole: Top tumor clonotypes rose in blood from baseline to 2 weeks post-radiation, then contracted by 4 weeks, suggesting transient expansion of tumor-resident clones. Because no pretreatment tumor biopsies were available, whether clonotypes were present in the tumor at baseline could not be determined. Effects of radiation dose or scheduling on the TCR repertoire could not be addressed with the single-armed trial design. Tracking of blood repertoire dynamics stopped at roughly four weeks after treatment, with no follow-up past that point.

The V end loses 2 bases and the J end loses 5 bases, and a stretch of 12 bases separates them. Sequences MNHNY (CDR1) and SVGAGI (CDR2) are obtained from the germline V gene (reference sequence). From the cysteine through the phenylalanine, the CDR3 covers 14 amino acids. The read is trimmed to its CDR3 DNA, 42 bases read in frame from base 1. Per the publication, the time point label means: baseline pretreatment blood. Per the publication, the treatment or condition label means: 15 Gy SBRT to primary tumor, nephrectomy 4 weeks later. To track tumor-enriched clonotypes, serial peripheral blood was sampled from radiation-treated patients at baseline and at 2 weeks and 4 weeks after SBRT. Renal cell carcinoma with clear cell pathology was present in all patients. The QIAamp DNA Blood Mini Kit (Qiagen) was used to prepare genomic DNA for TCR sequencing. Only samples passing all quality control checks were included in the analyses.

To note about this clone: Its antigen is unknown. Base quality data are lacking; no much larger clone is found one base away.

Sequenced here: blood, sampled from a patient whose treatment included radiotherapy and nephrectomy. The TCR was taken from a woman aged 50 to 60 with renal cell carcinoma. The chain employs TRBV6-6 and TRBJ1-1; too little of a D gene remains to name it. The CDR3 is CASSYGEAETEAFF. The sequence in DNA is TGTGCCAGCAGTTACGGGGAGGCCGAGACTGAAGCTTTCTTT.